This T cell receptor beta chain was recovered during a study of beta chain features in type 1 diabetes. Findings of the study overall: Type 1 diabetes patients showed a moderate but significant shortening of TCRB CDR3s in all four CD4+ subsets.

Expressed TCRB transcripts were sequenced because the isolated RNA had all been reverse transcribed beforehand. Produced via immunoSEQ multiplex PCR; TCRdb's table is partial and in-frame only. The sample comprises some 220,000 clones, approximately 11% of which are singletons, and 1% to 1.5% rests with the top ten. The CDR3 covers 17 residues. The ends lost 1 base at V and 2 bases at J; junction bases unmatched: 5. Germline CDR1 MNHNS, CDR2 SASEGT. In this sample, this clone turned up a few times. Antigen unknown. Sequencing used central memory CD4+ T cells from blood. The sequence was obtained from a man aged 18 to 35 in good health. This chain uses TRBV6-1 with TRBJ2-5, with 12 bases matching TRBD2. For the CDR3, the DNA is TGTGCCAGCAGTGAAGGACTAGCGGGAGTGGGGCAAGAGACCCAGTACTTC. Protein: CASSEGLAGVGQETQYF.